A single sample is the source of the 11 T cell receptor beta chains below, sequenced in a study of PD-1 blockade in classical Hodgkin lymphoma. There was relapse after autologous stem cell transplantation in every patient, and there was variation in brentuximab vedotin exposure. Produced via immunoSEQ multiplex PCR; TCRdb's table is partial and in-frame only. Found here are approximately 41,000 clones, more than 85% of them singletons; the top ten hold approximately 6%. The sequencing here drew on peripheral blood mononuclear cells (PBMCs), taken before the second cycle of nivolumab. These receptors were obtained from a human donor with classical Hodgkin lymphoma.

This chain uses TRBV11-2 with TRBJ1-4; tentatively, D is TRBD1 (5 bases). CDR1 is SGHAT, CDR2 FQNNGV, per germline. The CDR3 consists of 14 residues. The V and J ends lost 7 bases and 7 bases respectively, with 16 bases between them. CDR3 nucleotides: TGTGCCAGCACCGGCTCTGGGGACGGTGAAAAACTGTTTTTT. It translates to CASTGSGDGEKLFF.

In its sample, this clone was seen once. V is TRBV27 and J is TRBJ2-1; D gene uncertain. The V end lost 3 bases, the J end lost 5 bases, and 14 bases lay between the germline ends. The CDR3 spans 15 residues. Germline V lookup: CDR1 MNHEY, CDR2 SMNVEV (reference sequence). DNA of the CDR3: TGTGCCAGCAGTTTGGCGGAGCTTATTAACAATGAGCAGTTCTTC. This translates into CASSLAELINNEQFF.

The chain recombines TRBV27 with TRBJ2-3; 10 bases agree with TRBD2. The V gene end was trimmed by 6 bases and the J gene end by 6 bases; junction bases not matched to a gene: 3. This CDR3 is built from 13 residues. Germline values: CDR1 MNHEY, CDR2 SMNVEV (reference sequence). CDR3 in amino acids: CASRLAGEDTQYF. Written as DNA, the CDR3 is TGTGCCAGCAGGCTAGCGGGAGAGGATACGCAGTATTTT.

The chain joins TRBV15 to TRBJ1-4, with a tentative D call TRBD1 (5 bases). The CDR3 consists of 15 residues. Germline V lookup: CDR1 LNHNV, CDR2 YYDKDF (reference sequence). The germline V and J ends were trimmed by 0 bases and 4 bases, with 9 bases remaining between them. This CDR3 reads CATSRDKGNNEKLFF. In DNA, the CDR3 is TGTGCCACCAGCAGAGACAAGGGGAATAATGAAAAACTGTTTTTT.

The rearrangement joins TRBV19 to TRBJ1-2; 7 bases align to TRBD1. Per the germline V gene, CDR1 is LNHDA and CDR2 is SQIVND (reference sequence). This CDR3 contains 12 residues. V was clipped by 6 bases and J by 6 bases; unmatched bases: 4. The CDR3 protein is CASRGDSNGYTF. CDR3 nucleotides: TGTGCCAGTAGGGGGGACAGCAATGGCTACACCTTC.

The chain couples TRBV5-1 to TRBJ2-1; TRBD2 agrees at 12 bases. This CDR3 region has 15 residues. Germline V gene sequence: CDR1 SGHRS, CDR2 YFSETQ. V lost 3 bases, J lost 8 bases, and 6 bases stayed unmatched. CDR3 nucleotides: TGCGCCAGCAGCTATCTAGCGGGAGGGCCAGATGAGCAGTTCTTC. As protein: CASSYLAGGPDEQFF.

This clone was detected once. V usage is TRBV19 and J usage is TRBJ2-7, with 9 bases aligning to TRBD2. Germline V gene sequence: CDR1 LNHDA, CDR2 SQIVND (reference sequence). This CDR3 has 14 amino acids. Trimming took 4 bases from V and 6 from J; bases not matched to a gene: 7. CDR3 residues: CASSTLAGRGEQYF. The DNA for the CDR3 is TGTGCCAGTAGTACGCTAGCGGGAAGAGGCGAGCAGTACTTC. Based on the CDR3 plus reference TRBV19 and TRBJ2-7, the full variable domain is DGGITQSPKYLFRKEGQNVTLSCEQNLNHDAMYWYRQDPGQGLRLIYYSQIVNDFQKGDIAEGYSVSREKKESFPLTVTSAQKNPTAFYLCASSTLAGRGEQYFGPGTRLTVT.

The chain couples TRBV19 to TRBJ2-1, with 8 bases lining up with TRBD2. V gave up 2 bases and J gave up 5 bases; unmatched junction bases: 2. Germline V lookup: CDR1 LNHDA, CDR2 SQIVND (reference sequence). This CDR3 has 14 residues. CDR3: CASSINGGDNEQFF. The CDR3 DNA reads as TGTGCCAGTAGTATAAACGGGGGGGACAATGAGCAGTTCTTC. The variable domain in full, completed from reference TRBV19 and TRBJ2-1, reads DGGITQSPKYLFRKEGQNVTLSCEQNLNHDAMYWYRQDPGQGLRLIYYSQIVNDFQKGDIAEGYSVSREKKESFPLTVTSAQKNPTAFYLCASSINGGDNEQFFGPGTRLTVL.

This chain uses TRBV29-1 with TRBJ2-1, with TRBD1 as a possible D gene (6 bases). CDR1 is SQVTM and CDR2 is ANQGSEA in the germline V gene. Deletions cut 6 bases from V and 7 bases from J, with 13 bases between. This CDR3 contains 12 residues. The CDR3 protein is CSVWDKYNEQFF. Written as DNA, the CDR3 is TGCAGCGTCTGGGACAAGTATAATGAGCAGTTCTTC.

CDR3 in DNA: TGCAGTGTTGGTGGCTACACCTTC. Its translation is CSVGGYTF. V usage is TRBV20-1 and J usage is TRBJ1-2, with D unclear. The length of the CDR3 is 8 residues. Germline CDR1 reads DFQATT; CDR2 reads SNEGSKA (reference sequence). V gave up 7 bases and J gave up 7 bases, with 4 bases separating them.

The chain is built from TRBV19 and TRBJ1-1, with D perhaps matching TRBD1 (5 bases). The CDR3 loop spans 16 amino acids. CDR1 is LNHDA, CDR2 SQIVND, per germline (reference sequence). The germline V and J ends were trimmed by 6 bases and 1 base, with 18 bases remaining between them. The CDR3 coding sequence is TGTGCCAGTAGCCCTATTGGATCCACAGGGAACACTGAAGCTTTCTTT. This translates into CASSPIGSTGNTEAFF. The full variable domain, rest sourced from reference TRBV19 and TRBJ1-1, is DGGITQSPKYLFRKEGQNVTLSCEQNLNHDAMYWYRQDPGQGLRLIYYSQIVNDFQKGDIAEGYSVSREKKESFPLTVTSAQKNPTAFYLCASSPIGSTGNTEAFFGQGTRLTVV.